This T cell receptor beta chain was profiled in a study of blood T cell repertoires in COVID-19. Germline V lookup: CDR1 SGHAT, CDR2 FQNNGV. The CDR3 is 16 residues long. V lost 5 bases, J lost 7 bases, and 10 bases stayed unmatched. The repertoire was sequenced with immunoSEQ multiplex PCR; TCRdb's copy has only in-frame clones and lacks some. Of roughly 170,000 clones in the sample, 84% were seen once. This chain connects TRBV11-2 to TRBJ2-1; 11 positions agree with TRBD2. Sequencing input: PBMCs or T cells enriched from blood (not recorded which). This receptor was obtained from a man in his fifties who had recovered from COVID-19. CDR3 nucleotides: TGTGCCAGCAGCCAGAATAGCGGGGGGGCCGGAAATGAGCAGTTCTTC. It specifies CASSQNSGGAGNEQFF.